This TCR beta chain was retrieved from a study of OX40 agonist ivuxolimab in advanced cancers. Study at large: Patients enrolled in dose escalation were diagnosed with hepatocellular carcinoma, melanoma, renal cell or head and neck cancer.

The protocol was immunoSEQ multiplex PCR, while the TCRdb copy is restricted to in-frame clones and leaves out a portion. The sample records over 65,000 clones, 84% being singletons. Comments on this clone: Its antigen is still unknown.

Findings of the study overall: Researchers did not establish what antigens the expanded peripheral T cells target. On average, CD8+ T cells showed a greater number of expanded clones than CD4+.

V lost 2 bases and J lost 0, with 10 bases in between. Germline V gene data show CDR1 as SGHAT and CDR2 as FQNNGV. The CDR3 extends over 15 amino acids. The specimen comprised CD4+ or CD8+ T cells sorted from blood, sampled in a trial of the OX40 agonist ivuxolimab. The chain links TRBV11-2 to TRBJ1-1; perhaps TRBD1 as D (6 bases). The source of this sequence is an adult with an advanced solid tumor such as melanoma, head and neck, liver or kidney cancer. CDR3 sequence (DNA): TGTGCCAGCAGCTTAAGGACAGAATTGAACACTGAAGCTTTCTTT. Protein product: CASSLRTELNTEAFF.